A selection of T cell receptor beta chains follows, all from one sample in a study of blood T cell repertoires in COVID-19. Profiled with immunoSEQ multiplex PCR; TCRdb holds only in-frame clones, not every one. The sample comprises 150,000 to 200,000 clones, more than 65% of which are singletons, and roughly 13% rests with the top ten. Sequenced: peripheral blood. The receptor source for this set is a woman of 80 years or more with acute or convalescent COVID-19. CDR3s include the opening cysteine and the closing phenylalanine or tryptophan.

>TRBJ1-1|TRBV12-3/TRBV12-4
CASSSQGNTEAFF
>TRBJ1-1|TRBV6-5
CASTLGGTWERTFF
>TRBJ2-5|TRBV5-4
CASRVAGGGETQYF
>TRBJ2-3|TRBV5-1
CASSLDLSGTDTQYF
>TRBJ1-2|TRBV6-5
CASRGTGQGNGYTF
>TRBJ1-2|TRBV19
CASSLGQGRYGYTF
>TRBJ1-4|TRBV12-3/TRBV12-4
CASSLNEEKLFF
>TRBJ2-7|TRBV24-1
CATSEFVGPGGPSYEQYF
>TRBJ2-1|TRBV5-1
CASSLGGNEQFF
>TRBJ2-7|TRBV7-8
CASSLGDREFDEQYF
>TRBJ2-1|TRBV2
CASRTDSYNEQFF
>TRBJ2-7|TRBV2
CASRMTGNNEQYF
>TRBJ2-1|TRBV7-7
CASSKSSGGVGEQFF
>TRBJ2-5|TRBV6-6
CASSYGERVRWHF
>TRBJ2-1|TRBV4-1
CASSLSGVSDNEQFF
>TRBJ2-7|TRBV7-2
CASSLEYGTRYEQYF
>TRBJ2-2|TRBV5-4
CASSLGLSTGELFF
>TRBJ2-1|TRBV2
CASSVSTKDSGRVDEQFF
>TRBJ2-3|TRBV7-9
CASSLVGGVADTQYF
>TRBJ2-1|TRBV5-1
CASSQQGDYNEQFF
>TRBJ2-2|TRBV24-1
CATRGQGATGELFF
>TRBJ1-1|TRBV28
CASMSGQGAGNTEAFF
>TRBJ2-2|TRBV19
CASSAGQIANTGELFF
>TRBJ1-6|TRBV7-9
CASRTDRVNSPLHF
>TRBJ2-7|TRBV7-9
CASSTRQGAYEQYF
>TRBJ1-2|TRBV7-2
CASKVNRDGYTF
>TRBJ1-3|TRBV6-6
CASSPLQGNSGNTIYF
>TRBJ2-1|TRBV6-5
CASSYSTGGREQFF
>TRBJ1-5|TRBV20-1
CSASRGGGQPQHF
>TRBJ1-6|TRBV6-5
CASRLGLSPLHF
>TRBJ1-5|TRBV27
CASSLQGGWQPQHF
>TRBJ1-1|TRBV6-6
CASSPNMGQGGRMNTEAFF
>TRBJ1-5|TRBV7-2
CASSSQGGLNQPQHF
>TRBJ2-7|TRBV19
CASSIAALSYEQYF
>TRBJ2-5|TRBV7-8
CASSSLQGAASGTETQYF
>TRBJ2-7|TRBV6-6
CASKIAGGREQYF
>TRBJ1-2|TRBV19
CASSIEAGNYGYTF
>TRBJ1-5|TRBV5-1
CASSPWTGSNQPQHF
>TRBJ1-2|TRBV27
CASSFLTGNNYGYTF
>TRBJ2-2|TRBV12-3/TRBV12-4
CASSFGAGELFF
>TRBJ2-3|TRBV3-1/TRBV3-2
CASSQELGHPAGDTQYF
>TRBJ2-7|TRBV5-5
CASSQDYHYEQYF
>TRBJ1-2|TRBV5-1
CASSLGQGAPGYTF
>TRBJ1-2|TRBV28
CASSLVQWRGRGGYTF
>TRBJ2-2|TRBV2
CASSIAGAYTGELFF
>TRBJ2-3|TRBV5-1
CASSSSLQGSTDTQYF
>TRBJ2-7|TRBV6-5
CASRGAGGLNEQYF
>TRBJ2-6|TRBV2
CASSATGVSTGANVLTF
>TRBJ1-5|TRBV5-8
CASSPRDRVNQPQHF
>TRBJ1-1|TRBV19
CASSSGKGAFF
>TRBJ2-1|TRBV5-1
CASSLASGVIGTSPYNEQFF
>TRBJ1-3|TRBV5-1
CASSLSQSGNTIYF
>TRBJ2-3|TRBV18
CASSSGTASTDTQYF
>TRBJ2-1|TRBV28
CASRLGTGRGEQFF
>TRBJ1-2|TRBV20-1
CSASPENYGYTF
>TRBJ2-1|TRBV6-4
CASSAYAGTSGGYNEQFF